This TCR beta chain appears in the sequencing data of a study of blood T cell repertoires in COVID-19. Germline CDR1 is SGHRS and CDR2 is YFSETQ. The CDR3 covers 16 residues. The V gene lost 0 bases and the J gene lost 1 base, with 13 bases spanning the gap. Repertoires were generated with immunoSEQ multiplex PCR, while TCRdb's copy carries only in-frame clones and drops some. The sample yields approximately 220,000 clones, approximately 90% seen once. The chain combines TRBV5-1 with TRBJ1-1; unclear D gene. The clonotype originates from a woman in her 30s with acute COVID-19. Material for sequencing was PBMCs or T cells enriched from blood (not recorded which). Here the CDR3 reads CASSLVRRSRNTEAFF. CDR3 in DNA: TGCGCCAGCAGCTTGGTTCGTCGCAGTCGGAACACTGAAGCTTTCTTT.